Listed here are 31 T cell receptor beta chains from one sample, sequenced in a study of T cells in women clearing cervical HPV infection. Using immunoSEQ multiplex PCR, the repertoire was profiled, and TCRdb retains in-frame clones only, with some absent. Here the sample table reports around 15,000 clones. The sequencing input was blood buffy coat. The origin of the receptors is a woman between 18 and 75 years old with a cervical HPV16 infection that either progressed to CIN3+ or cleared (not recorded which).

Concerning this clone: With the read ending 3 residues before the CDR3 end, the germline J gene is used to fill in that end. This rearrangement joins TRBV24-1 to TRBJ1-2; D remains unclear. The germline V and J ends were trimmed by 1 base and 0 bases, with 5 bases remaining between them. CDR1 and CDR2 (germline): KGHDR, SFDVKD. The CDR3 extends over 14 amino acids. This CDR3 is CATSDLSANYGYTF. The covered CDR3 bases are TGTGCCACCAGTGATTTATCCGCTAACTATGGC.

Note on this clone: Sequencing ends 3 residues short of the CDR3 end; the germline J gene provides the rest. This chain uses TRBV28 with TRBJ2-3; the match to TRBD1 covers 7 bases. Germline values: CDR1 MDHEN, CDR2 SYDVKM. The CDR3 has 16 residues. Losses at the gene ends were 6 bases for V and 2 bases for J; bases not matched to a gene: 11. The CDR3 is CASSLLPGQNTDTQYF. The CDR3 DNA, read in part, is TGTGCCAGCAGCTTGCTCCCGGGACAGAACACAGATACG.

CDR3 loop: CSAGGRTDIYEQYF. The sequenced part of the CDR3 DNA is TGCAGTGCTGGCGGGAGGACCGACATTTACGAG. The chain links TRBV20-1 to TRBJ2-7, with 8 bases lining up with TRBD2. The CDR3 end lies 3 residues beyond the end of the read and is filled in from the germline J gene. Germline-derived CDR1 and CDR2 are DFQATT and SNEGSKA (reference sequence). V lost 5 bases to trimming and J lost 4 bases; unmatched junction nucleotides: 10. The CDR3 extends over 14 amino acids.

Points on this clone: The observed sequence ends 3 residues before the CDR3 terminus, with the missing tail filled in from the germline J gene. The V gene is TRBV19, the J gene TRBJ2-7; TRBD1 might be the D (5 bases). The CDR3 has 14 amino acids. Trimming stripped 1 base from V and 3 bases from J, with 10 bases between. The germline gives CDR1 LNHDA, CDR2 SQIVND (reference sequence). The CDR3 loop reads CASSIGGPLYEQYF. CDR3 DNA, as far as it was read: TGTGCCAGTAGTATAGGGGGCCCACTCTACGAG.

As to this clone: The observed sequence ends 3 residues before the CDR3 terminus, with the missing tail filled in from the germline J gene. This sequence joins TRBV7-8 and TRBJ1-1; TRBD1 is a possible D gene (5 bases). The V gene lost 5 bases and the J gene lost 1 base, with 20 bases spanning the gap. Germline V CDR1 and CDR2: SGHVS, FQNEAQ. This CDR3 is built from 17 residues. Incomplete CDR3 DNA: TGTGCCAGCAGCCTCACGGGGGTTCGGGTTCAGAACACTGAA. This encodes CASSLTGVRVQNTE. The full CDR3 protein is CASSLTGVRVQNTEAFF. The complete variable domain, with remaining parts taken from reference TRBV7-8 and TRBJ1-1, reads GAGVSQSPRYKVAKRGQDVALRCDPISGHVSLFWYQQALGQGPEFLTYFQNEAQLDKSGLPSDRFFAERPEGSVSTLKIQRTQQEDSAVYLCASSLTGVRVQNTEAFFGQGTRLTVV.

A note on this clone: The read finishes 3 residues shy of the CDR3 end, and the germline J gene is used to complete it. The chain couples TRBV11-2 to TRBJ1-2; 8 bases are a match to TRBD1. The V gene's germline CDR1 is SGHAT and CDR2 FQNNGV. The junction had 0 bases not matched to a gene; V was cut back by 1 base and J by 5 bases. This CDR3 has 13 amino acids. CDR3 DNA (partial): TGTGCCAGCAGCTTAGGGACAGGGTATGGC. Translating gives CASSLGTGYG. The CDR3, in full, reads CASSLGTGYGYTF.

This clone is called medium-sized (0.01 to 0.1%) based on its frequency. Read coverage stops 3 residues before the CDR3 terminus; the germline J gene supplies the remainder. This chain connects TRBV7-3 to TRBJ2-3; 7 bases line up with TRBD1. From germline, CDR1 is SGHTA and CDR2 FQGTGA. The CDR3 extends over 14 amino acids. The J segment lost 4 bases and the V segment lost 4 bases, leaving 5 bases of the junction unmatched. The CDR3 protein is CASSSTGAADTQYF. The sequenced CDR3 bases are TGTGCCAGCAGCTCTACAGGGGCGGCAGATACG.

Points on this clone: Sequencing ends 3 residues short of the CDR3 end; the germline J gene provides the rest. The chain carries TRBV20-1 and TRBJ1-2, with D perhaps TRBD1 (6 bases). This CDR3 is 14 amino acids long. The V gene's germline CDR1 is DFQATT and CDR2 SNEGSKA (reference sequence). V was shortened by 6 bases and J by 2 bases, with 16 bases between the two germline ends. The sequenced CDR3 bases are TGCAGTGCCACGCGGGGGGCAGGGAACTATGGC. Translating gives CSATRGAGNYG. The whole CDR3 reads CSATRGAGNYGYTF.

As regards this clone: The CDR3 goes on 3 residues after the read ends, and that part is filled in from the germline J gene. This chain connects TRBV6-2 or TRBV6-3 to TRBJ2-2; D ambiguous. Trimming cost V 6 bases and J 4 bases, with 12 bases left between them. The length of the CDR3 is 14 residues. Germline CDR1 MNHEY, CDR2 SVGEGT. The part of the CDR3 DNA that was read is TGTGCCAGCAGCTTTACAAGGCCCACCGGGGAG. Encoded protein: CASSFTRPTGE. From start to end, the CDR3 is CASSFTRPTGELFF.

For this clone: The CDR3 end is not reached by the read, which stops 3 residues before it; the germline J gene fills it in. The chain couples TRBV4-1 to TRBJ1-4; 8 bases map to TRBD1. Unmatched junction bases numbered 10, after V lost 3 bases and J lost 7 bases. Germline CDR1 and CDR2: MGHRA and YSYEKL. This CDR3 spans 16 amino acids. The covered CDR3 bases are TGCGCCAGCAGCCACCTATTAGGACAGGGAAGTGAAAAA. Translated, it gives CASSHLLGQGSEK. The full CDR3 sequence reads CASSHLLGQGSEKLFF.

With regard to this clone: The CDR3 end is not reached by the read, which stops 3 residues before it; the germline J gene fills it in. The V and J genes are TRBV20-1 and TRBJ2-2; 10 nucleotides match TRBD2. The ends lost 6 bases at V and 7 bases at J; junction bases unmatched: 14. Germline CDR1 and CDR2: DFQATT and SNEGSKA (reference sequence). This CDR3 has 16 residues. The covered CDR3 bases are TGCAGTGCCACTCATCGAGCGGGAGGGCCACTCGGGGAG. Translated: CSATHRAGGPLGE. The whole CDR3 protein reads CSATHRAGGPLGELFF.

Notes on this clone: The read ends 3 residues before the CDR3 terminus; that terminus is restored from the germline J gene. The V call is TRBV5-1, the J call TRBJ1-2; 12 bases line up with TRBD1. Germline lookup yields CDR1 SGHRS and CDR2 YFSETQ. The CDR3 has 15 amino acids. With 3 bases clipped from V and 4 bases from J, the junction kept 4 bases outside the gene matches. The CDR3 loop is CASSSSGQGAYGYTF. The covered CDR3 bases are TGCGCCAGCAGCTCGTCGGGACAGGGGGCCTATGGC.

About this clone: The CDR3 end falls 3 residues outside the read, so it is completed with the germline J gene. The chain has TRBV11-2 and TRBJ2-7, with a weak D call TRBD1 (6 bases). V shed 2 bases and J shed 2 bases, with 13 bases lying between them. Germline assignment: CDR1 SGHAT and CDR2 FQNNGV. The CDR3 covers 15 residues. The CDR3 bases that were read are TGTGCCAGCAGCTTAATACAGGGTACTACCTACGAG. It encodes CASSLIQGTTYE. The entire CDR3 is CASSLIQGTTYEQYF.

Notes on this clone: The CDR3 extends 3 residues past the end of the read, so its final part is completed from the germline J gene. This chain uses TRBV5-5 with TRBJ1-1, with 7 positions matching TRBD1. V trimming: 7 bases; J trimming: 0 bases; junction bases outside the gene matches: 3. The CDR3 is made up of 13 amino acids. Germline lookup yields CDR1 SGHKS and CDR2 YYEKEE (reference sequence). The DNA read from the CDR3 is TGTGCCAGCGAACAGGGGATGAACACTGAA. Protein: CASEQGMNTE. The CDR3, in full, reads CASEQGMNTEAFF.

Regarding this clone: Sequencing ends 3 residues short of the CDR3 end; the germline J gene provides the rest. This chain uses TRBV30 with TRBJ2-7; TRBD2 matches at 9 bases. The CDR3 covers 14 residues. The V gene's germline CDR1 is GTSNPN and CDR2 SVGIG (reference sequence). V was pared by 3 bases and J by 1 base, with 4 bases of the junction left unmatched. CDR3 DNA, as far as it was read: TGTGCCTGGAGAGGGACTAGCCGATCCTACGAG. Its translation is CAWRGTSRSYE. From start to end, the CDR3 is CAWRGTSRSYEQYF.

The CDR3 here is CASSRGQLSYNSPLHF. CDR3 bases read: TGTGCCAGTAGTCGAGGACAGCTCTCCTATAATTCACCC. The chain carries TRBV19 and TRBJ1-6; a possible D gene is TRBD1 (6 bases). The read comes to an end 3 residues before the CDR3 does, leaving the germline J gene to fill in the end. Per germline, CDR1 LNHDA and CDR2 SQIVND (reference sequence). V was trimmed by 5 bases and J by 0 bases, leaving 11 bases between them. The CDR3 length is 16 residues.

As for this clone: Coverage ceases 3 residues before the CDR3 finishes, and the germline J gene fills in the end. The chain couples TRBV5-6 to TRBJ1-5; D is perhaps TRBD1 (5 bases). Germline V gene lookup returns CDR1 SGHDT and CDR2 YYEEEE. The germline V and J ends were trimmed by 4 bases and 5 bases, with 13 bases remaining between them. This CDR3 is 14 amino acids long. CDR3 sequence reads: CASSPGGGDQPQHF. The covered CDR3 bases are TGTGCCAGCAGCCCGGGGGGTGGGGATCAGCCC. Supplemented by reference TRBV5-6 and TRBJ1-5, the full variable domain reads DAGVTQSPTHLIKTRGQQVTLRCSPKSGHDTVSWYQQALGQGPQFIFQYYEEEERQRGNFPDRFSGHQFPNYSSELNVNALLLGDSALYLCASSPGGGDQPQHFGDGTRLSIL.

Notes on this clone: The read comes to an end 3 residues before the CDR3 does, leaving the germline J gene to fill in the end. V usage is TRBV7-8 and J usage is TRBJ1-1, with 8 bases matching TRBD1. CDR1 SGHVS and CDR2 FQNEAQ come from the germline V gene. CDR3 size: 16 residues. Trimming at V came to 4 bases and at J to 3 bases, leaving 10 bases not matched to a gene. The CDR3 bases that were read are TGTGCCAGCAGCTCCAACCGACAGGGGCAGTACACTGAA. Amino acid sequence: CASSSNRQGQYTE. The complete CDR3 protein is CASSSNRQGQYTEAFF.

On this clone itself: The CDR3 end is not reached by the read, which stops 3 residues before it; the germline J gene fills it in. The chain has TRBV5-1 and TRBJ1-1; D gene uncertain. The CDR3 runs 14 residues. Germline-derived CDR1 and CDR2 are SGHRS and YFSETQ. Trimming removed 2 bases at V and 1 base at J, with 9 bases between. The part of the CDR3 DNA that was read is TGCGCCAGCAGCTTCCGTGAAGGGAACACTGAA. Encoded protein: CASSFREGNTE. In full, the CDR3 reads CASSFREGNTEAFF.

Points on this clone: The CDR3 end is not reached by the read, which stops 3 residues before it; the germline J gene fills it in. The V call is TRBV20-1, the J call TRBJ2-1, with 9 bases matching TRBD2. Germline lookup yields CDR1 DFQATT and CDR2 SNEGSKA (reference sequence). The CDR3 totals 15 residues. The V segment lost 6 bases and the J segment 2 bases; nucleotides outside the gene matches: 8. This chain's CDR3 is CSAEYSGSPYNEQFF. The sequenced part of the CDR3 DNA is TGCAGTGCAGAGTATAGCGGGAGTCCCTACAATGAG.

To note about this clone: The read gets to within 3 residues of the CDR3 end, and the germline J gene fills in the rest. The chain combines TRBV10-2 with TRBJ2-7; perhaps TRBD1 as D (6 bases). V lost 3 bases and J lost 4, with 13 bases in between. Germline V gene data show CDR1 as WSHSY and CDR2 as SAAADI. There are 14 residues in the CDR3. CDR3 sequence: CASSESGVYYEQYF. The DNA read from the CDR3 is TGCGCCAGCAGTGAATCAGGGGTTTATTACGAG.

A remark on this clone: The read finishes 3 residues shy of the CDR3 end, and the germline J gene is used to complete it. This chain connects TRBV7-9 to TRBJ1-1; the D is unclear. V lost 3 bases to trimming and J lost 2 bases, with 4 bases between them. The CDR3 has 12 residues. The germline gives CDR1 SEHNR, CDR2 FQNEAQ (reference sequence). The part of the CDR3 DNA that was read is TGTGCCAGCAGCTTTCTCAACACTGAA. This codes for CASSFLNTE. The whole CDR3 sequence reads CASSFLNTEAFF.

Of note for this clone: The missing CDR3 end, 3 residues past where the read stops, is filled in from the germline J gene. The chain links TRBV20-1 to TRBJ2-7; TRBD2 matches at 10 bases. Germline CDR1 reads DFQATT; CDR2 reads SNEGSKA (reference sequence). The CDR3 sequence is 13 residues long. V shed 6 bases and J 6 bases; nucleotides not matched to a gene: 8. CDR3 region: CSAKAGGLGEQYF. CDR3 DNA (partial): TGCAGTGCCAAAGCGGGGGGGCTGGGCGAG.

Details on this clone: The read gets to within 3 residues of the CDR3 end, and the germline J gene fills in the rest. The chain has TRBV28 and TRBJ2-1, with D possibly TRBD1 on 6 matching bases. CDR3 length equals 14 residues. Trimming cost V 0 bases and J 7 bases, with 10 bases left between them. Germline values: CDR1 MDHEN, CDR2 SYDVKM. The DNA read from the CDR3 is TGTGCCAGCAGTTTATGGGGGGCCCATAATGAG. Translating gives CASSLWGAHNE. The whole CDR3 sequence is CASSLWGAHNEQFF.

As for this clone: The read terminates 3 residues before the CDR3 end, so the remaining end is supplied by the germline J gene. The V and J genes are TRBV7-8 and TRBJ2-7; 8 nucleotides align to TRBD1. CDR1 and CDR2 from the germline V gene are SGHVS and FQNEAQ. V gave up 5 bases and J gave up 0 bases; unmatched junction bases: 9. This CDR3 region has 16 residues. CDR3 sequence: CASSPGTGSLSYEQYF. The sequenced part of the CDR3 DNA is TGTGCCAGCAGCCCGGGGACAGGCTCCCTCTCCTACGAG.

A remark on this clone: The read ends 3 residues early relative to the CDR3; the germline J gene fills the gap. J is TRBJ1-5 and V is TRBV19, with 8 bases matching TRBD1. This CDR3 comprises 14 residues. V gave up 5 bases and J gave up 2 bases; unmatched junction bases: 2. Germline V lookup: CDR1 LNHDA, CDR2 SQIVND (reference sequence). The sequenced part of the CDR3 DNA is TGTGCCAGTAGTTTACAGGGGGGCAATCAGCCC. It is translated as CASSLQGGNQP. The full CDR3 protein reads CASSLQGGNQPQHF.

This clone ranks as medium-sized in terms of frequency. The read ends 3 residues before the CDR3 terminus; that terminus is restored from the germline J gene. The V and J genes are TRBV12-3 or TRBV12-4 and TRBJ2-7, with TRBD1 matching 8 bases. This CDR3 is built from 14 residues. V trimming: 6 bases; J trimming: 6 bases; junction bases outside the gene matches: 10. The CDR3 loop reads CASSPDRDPGEQYF. The CDR3 bases that were read are TGTGCCAGCAGCCCGGACAGGGATCCGGGCGAG.

For this clone: The sequence runs out 3 residues before the end of the CDR3; the remainder is reconstructed from the germline J gene. The genes are TRBV18 and TRBJ2-7, with TRBD2 as a possible D gene (6 bases). The CDR3 consists of 16 residues. The V gene's germline CDR1 is KGHSH and CDR2 LQKENI. V was clipped by 2 bases and J by 4 bases, with 18 bases between them. The CDR3 is CASSPFSHSGQYEQYF. The sequenced part of the CDR3 DNA is TGTGCCAGCTCACCATTTAGTCATAGCGGCCAGTACGAG.

Worth noting for this clone: The sequenced fragment ends 3 residues before the CDR3 boundary, so the rest is inferred from the germline J gene. V gene TRBV6-1 combines with J gene TRBJ1-1; 8 bases align to TRBD1. CDR1 is MNHNS, CDR2 SASEGT, per germline. The CDR3 spans 13 residues. CDR3 DNA, as far as it was read: TGTGCCAGCAGTGAATCCTACAGGGGGAGG. Its protein is CASSESYRGR. The entire CDR3 protein reads CASSESYRGRAFF.

Regarding this clone: The sequence runs out 3 residues before the end of the CDR3; the remainder is reconstructed from the germline J gene. The V call is TRBV27, the J call TRBJ2-5, with a possible D match to TRBD1 (6 bases). V was clipped by 5 bases and J by 4 bases, with 11 bases between them. Looked up from germline, CDR1 is MNHEY and CDR2 is SMNVEV (reference sequence). There are 13 residues in the CDR3. CDR3 region: CASSTDRRETQYF. The CDR3 bases that were read are TGTGCCAGCAGTACCGACAGGAGAGAGACC.

Turning to this clone: Read coverage stops 3 residues before the CDR3 terminus; the germline J gene supplies the remainder. The gene calls are TRBV20-1 and TRBJ2-7; 7 positions match TRBD1. Germline CDR1 is DFQATT and CDR2 is SNEGSKA (reference sequence). The J segment lost 5 bases and the V segment lost 5 bases, leaving 3 bases of the junction unmatched. The length of the CDR3 is 11 residues. The CDR3 reads CSAGTGDEQYF. Incomplete CDR3 DNA: TGCAGTGCTGGAACAGGGGACGAG.